The clone carrying this TCR beta chain was detected a few times. Antigen specificity is unknown. The CDR3 length is 15 residues. Trimming shortened V by 0 bases and J by 7 bases, and 18 bases separated the two germline ends. Germline loops: CDR1 DFQATT, CDR2 SNEGSKA (reference sequence). MiXCR was run by TCRdb on the reads, yielding one entry per CDR3 protein. Here the sample spans around 100,000 distinct CDR3 sequences, 10% being singletons. This entry is derived from a study of T cell repertoires in cytomegalovirus infection. The genes are TRBV20-1 and TRBJ1-1, with a tentative D call TRBD1 (6 bases). This TCR derives from a human donor in good health (CMV status not recorded). Some clones in this sample may be carry-over from other donors' samples. Sequenced input: PBMCs, sequenced either directly or after in vitro stimulation (not recorded which). Here the CDR3 reads CSARDYGPDRLEAFF. The CDR3 DNA follows: TGCAGTGCTAGAGATTACGGTCCGGACAGACTTGAAGCTTTCTTT.